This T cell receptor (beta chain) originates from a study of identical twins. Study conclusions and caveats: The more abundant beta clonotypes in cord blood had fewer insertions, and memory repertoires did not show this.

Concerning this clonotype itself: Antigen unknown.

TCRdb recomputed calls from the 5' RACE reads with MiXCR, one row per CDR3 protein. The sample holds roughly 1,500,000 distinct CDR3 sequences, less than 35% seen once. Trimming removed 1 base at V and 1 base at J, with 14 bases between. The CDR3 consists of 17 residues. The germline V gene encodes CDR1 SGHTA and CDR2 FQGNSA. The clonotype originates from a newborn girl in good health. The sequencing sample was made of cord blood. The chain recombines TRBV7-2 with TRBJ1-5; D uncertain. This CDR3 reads CASSLVPVKISNQPQHF. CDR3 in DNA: TGTGCCAGCAGCTTAGTCCCGGTTAAGATCAGCAATCAGCCCCAGCATTTT.